The 8 T cell receptor beta chains listed next were all sequenced from one sample in a study of blood T cells in healthy people across ages. The second PCR ran about 6 to 12 cycles with a sample-barcoded 5' primer and J-beta primers. TCRdb called the 5' RACE reads again in MiXCR, with one record for every CDR3 protein. In the table there are 1.8 million or so distinct CDR3 sequences, roughly 43% of which are singletons. The sample taken for sequencing was blood. Receptors were obtained from a human donor in good health.

This chain's CDR3 is CASSVGGSPTSYEQYF. CDR3 sequence (DNA): TGTGCCAGCAGCGTAGGAGGGAGTCCAACCTCCTACGAGCAGTACTTC. The chain has TRBV9 and TRBJ2-7; tentatively, D is TRBD2 (5 bases). Germline CDR1 and CDR2: SGDLS and YYNGEE. The length of the CDR3 is 16 residues. V dropped 0 bases and J dropped 0 bases, with 13 bases sitting between them.

The rearrangement uses TRBV7-2 and TRBJ1-2; D unresolved. V was cut by 3 bases and J by 4 bases, with 9 bases left in between. The CDR3 loop spans 13 amino acids. Germline assignment: CDR1 SGHTA and CDR2 FQGNSA. The CDR3 DNA sequence: TGTGCCAGCAGCTTTGAGGGATTCTATGGCTACACCTTC. Translated: CASSFEGFYGYTF.

This chain uses TRBV11-2 with TRBJ1-2; 7 positions agree with TRBD1. Looked up from germline, CDR1 is SGHAT and CDR2 is FQNNGV. The CDR3 is made up of 13 amino acids. The V gene end was trimmed by 6 bases and the J gene end by 4 bases; junction bases not matched to a gene: 5. CDR3: CASRATGAYGYTF. CDR3 nucleotides: TGTGCCAGCAGAGCCACAGGGGCCTATGGCTACACCTTC.

The V gene is TRBV5-1, the J gene TRBJ2-3, with 8 bases identical to TRBD1. CDR3 length: 13 residues. CDR1 and CDR2 from the germline V gene are SGHRS and YFSETQ. V was pared by 7 bases and J by 4 bases, with 5 bases of the junction left unmatched. The CDR3 DNA sequence: TGCGCCAGCTTTCGGACAGGGTCAGATACGCAGTATTTT. This codes for CASFRTGSDTQYF.

The V call is TRBV29-1, the J call TRBJ2-3; D remains ambiguous. Germline-derived CDR1 and CDR2 are SQVTM and ANQGSEA. Trimming cost V 7 bases and J 0 bases, with 11 bases left between them. The CDR3 is 13 amino acids. CDR3 DNA: TGCAGCGCTGTAAAGACTAGCACAGATACGCAGTATTTT. This sequence encodes CSAVKTSTDTQYF.

The chain combines TRBV4-3 with TRBJ2-7; TRBD1 matches 8 bases. Germline V lookup: CDR1 LGHNA, CDR2 YSLEER. V lost 0 bases to trimming and J lost 5 bases; unmatched junction nucleotides: 6. The CDR3 spans 15 residues. CDR3 nucleotides: TGCGCCAGCAGCCAAGATTCTGTGACAGGGGACGAGCAGTACTTC. This translates into CASSQDSVTGDEQYF.

The V gene is TRBV29-1, the J gene TRBJ2-3, with 11 bases lining up with TRBD2. The length of the CDR3 is 14 residues. V shed 6 bases and J 5 bases; nucleotides not matched to a gene: 7. The germline CDR1 and CDR2 sequences are SQVTM and ANQGSEA. This CDR3 is CSVEGLAERDTQYF. DNA for the CDR3: TGCAGCGTGGAGGGACTAGCGGAACGAGATACGCAGTATTTT.

The chain has TRBV10-2 and TRBJ2-1, with 7 bases matching TRBD1. V lost 5 bases, J lost 5 bases, and 6 bases stayed unmatched. The CDR3 is 14 amino acids. Germline loops: CDR1 WSHSY, CDR2 SAAADI. The CDR3, as DNA: TGCGCCAGCAGTCTGACAGGGTTTGACAATGAGCAGTTCTTC. This encodes CASSLTGFDNEQFF.